This T cell receptor (beta chain) was retrieved from a study of somatic mutations in cytotoxic T cells in rheumatoid arthritis. Here immunoSEQ multiplex PCR was the method, and the copy in TCRdb shows in-frame clones only, minus some. Among under 20,000 clones listed, roughly nine tenths were seen once. The V gene lost 0 bases and the J gene lost 2 bases, with 8 bases spanning the gap. Germline CDR1 LGHNA, CDR2 YSLEER. This CDR3 is built from 15 residues. This chain connects TRBV4-3 to TRBJ2-1; no reliable D call. The source material was CD8+ T cells sorted from blood. This clonotype originated in a man in his forties in good health. Here the CDR3 reads CASSQDGDPYNEQFF. The CDR3 DNA reads as TGCGCCAGCAGCCAAGATGGGGATCCCTACAATGAGCAGTTCTTC.